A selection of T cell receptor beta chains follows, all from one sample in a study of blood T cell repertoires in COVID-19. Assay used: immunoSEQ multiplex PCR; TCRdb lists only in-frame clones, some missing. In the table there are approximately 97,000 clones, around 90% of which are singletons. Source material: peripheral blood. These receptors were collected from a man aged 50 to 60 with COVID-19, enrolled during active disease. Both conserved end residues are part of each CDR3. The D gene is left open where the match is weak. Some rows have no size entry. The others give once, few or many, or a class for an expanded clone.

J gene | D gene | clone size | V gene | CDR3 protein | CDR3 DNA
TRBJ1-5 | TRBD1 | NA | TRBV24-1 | CATSDGQGTSNQPQHF | TGTGCCACCAGTGACGGACAGGGGACTAGCAATCAGCCCCAGCATTTT
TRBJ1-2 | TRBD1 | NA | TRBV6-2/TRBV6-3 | CASSYGQASGYTF | TGTGCCAGCAGTTACGGACAGGCGAGTGGCTACACCTTC
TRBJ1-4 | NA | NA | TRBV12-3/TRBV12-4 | CASSISGRKLFF | TGTGCCAGCAGTATCTCAGGGCGAAAACTGTTTTTT
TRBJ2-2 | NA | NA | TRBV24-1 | CATSPRDNTGELFF | TGTGCCACCAGTCCGCGGGACAACACCGGGGAGCTGTTTTTT
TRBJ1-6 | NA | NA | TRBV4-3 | CASSQDSGFSPLHF | TGCGCCAGCAGCCAAGATAGTGGTTTTTCACCCCTCCACTTT
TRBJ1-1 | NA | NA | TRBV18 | CASSPTPGTEAFF | TGTGCCAGCTCACCAACTCCAGGCACTGAAGCTTTCTTT
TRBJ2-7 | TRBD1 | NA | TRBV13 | CASSLRGQDEQYF | TGTGCCAGCAGCTTAAGGGGGCAGGACGAGCAGTACTTC
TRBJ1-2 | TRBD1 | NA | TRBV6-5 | CASSSTGRNGYTF | TGTGCCAGCAGTTCGACAGGGAGAAATGGCTACACCTTC
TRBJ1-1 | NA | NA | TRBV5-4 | CASSFWGRETEAFF | TGTGCCAGCAGCTTTTGGGGGCGAGAGACTGAAGCTTTCTTT
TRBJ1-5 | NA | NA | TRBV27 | CASSLQGWSNQPQHF | TGTGCCAGCAGTTTACAGGGCTGGAGCAATCAGCCCCAGCATTTT
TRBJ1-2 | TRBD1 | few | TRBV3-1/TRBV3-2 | CASSQTLPGQGYGYTF | TGTGCCAGCAGCCAGACCCTCCCGGGACAGGGGTATGGCTACACCTTC
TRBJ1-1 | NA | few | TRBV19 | CASSIDPGHTNTEAFF | TGTGCCAGTAGTATAGATCCGGGACATACGAACACTGAAGCTTTCTTT
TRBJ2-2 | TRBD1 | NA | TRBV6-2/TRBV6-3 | CASSSKTGGANTGELFF | TGTGCCAGCAGTTCAAAGACAGGGGGAGCGAACACCGGGGAGCTGTTTTTT
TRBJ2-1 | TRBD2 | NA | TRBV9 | CASSSPAGNIYNEQFF | TGTGCCAGCAGCTCCCCAGCGGGGAACATATACAATGAGCAGTTCTTC
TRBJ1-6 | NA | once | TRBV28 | CASGGGSYNSPLHF | TGTGCCAGCGGGGGGGGGTCCTATAATTCACCCCTCCACTTT
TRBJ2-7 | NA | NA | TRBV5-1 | CASSLAGAAYEQYF | TGCGCCAGCAGCTTGGCTGGGGCCGCCTACGAGCAGTACTTC
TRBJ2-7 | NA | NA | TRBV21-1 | CASSKGPGWRREAYEQYF | TGTGCCAGCAGCAAAGGGCCGGGGTGGCGGCGGGAAGCCTACGAGCAGTACTTC
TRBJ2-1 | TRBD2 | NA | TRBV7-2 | CASSFWRGGYNEQFF | TGTGCCAGCAGCTTTTGGCGGGGGGGCTACAATGAGCAGTTCTTC
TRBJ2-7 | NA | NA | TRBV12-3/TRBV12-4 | CASSLGQNYEQYF | TGTGCCAGCAGTTTAGGCCAGAACTACGAGCAGTACTTC
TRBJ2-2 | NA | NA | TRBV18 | CASSPRNRNAGELFF | TGTGCCAGCTCACCACGGAACAGGAACGCCGGGGAGCTGTTTTTT
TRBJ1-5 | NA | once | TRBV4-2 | CASSQDGTNSNQPQHF | TGTGCCAGCAGCCAAGATGGGACAAATAGCAATCAGCCCCAGCATTTT
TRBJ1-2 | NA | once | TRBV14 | CASSQDAGRNYGYTF | TGTGCCAGCAGCCAAGATGCAGGGAGGAACTATGGCTACACCTTC
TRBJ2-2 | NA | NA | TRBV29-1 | CSVGQGNTGELFF | TGCAGCGTTGGTCAGGGTAACACCGGGGAGCTGTTTTTT
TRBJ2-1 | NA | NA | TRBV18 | CASARAGISSYNEQFF | TGTGCCAGCGCCAGGGCTGGGATAAGCTCCTACAATGAGCAGTTCTTC
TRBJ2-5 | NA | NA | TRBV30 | CAWNIGGTKKTQYF | TGTGCCTGGAATATCGGGGGTACCAAGAAAACCCAGTACTTC
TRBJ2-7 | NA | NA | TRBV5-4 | CASSLGLGEYEQYF | TGTGCCAGCAGCTTGGGTCTCGGTGAGTACGAGCAGTACTTC
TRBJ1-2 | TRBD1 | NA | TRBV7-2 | CASTPTGGNYGYTF | TGTGCCAGCACCCCGACAGGGGGTAACTATGGCTACACCTTC
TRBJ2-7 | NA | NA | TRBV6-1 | CASSERTAYEQYF | TGTGCCAGCAGTGAACGAACAGCCTACGAGCAGTACTTC
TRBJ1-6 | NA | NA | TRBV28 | CASNVDSHYNSPLHF | TGTGCCAGCAATGTTGACAGTCACTATAATTCACCCCTCCACTTT
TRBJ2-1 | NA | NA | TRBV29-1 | CSVEELGAGYNEQFF | TGCAGCGTTGAAGAGTTGGGGGCCGGCTACAATGAGCAGTTCTTC
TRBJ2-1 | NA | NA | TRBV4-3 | CASSQPGSSYNEQFF | TGCGCCAGCAGCCAACCCGGGAGCTCCTACAATGAGCAGTTCTTC
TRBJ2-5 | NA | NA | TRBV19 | CASSIGGETQYF | TGTGCCAGTAGTATAGGCGGCGAGACCCAGTACTTC
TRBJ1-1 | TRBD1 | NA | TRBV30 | CAWDQGQVTEAFF | TGTGCCTGGGACCAGGGACAGGTAACTGAAGCTTTCTTT
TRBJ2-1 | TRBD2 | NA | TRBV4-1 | CASSQVGGAVGNEQFF | TGCGCCAGCAGCCAAGTCGGGGGGGCCGTGGGAAATGAGCAGTTCTTC
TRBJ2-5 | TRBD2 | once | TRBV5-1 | CASSLAHLAGLETQYF | TGCGCCAGCAGCTTGGCTCATCTAGCGGGGTTGGAGACCCAGTACTTC
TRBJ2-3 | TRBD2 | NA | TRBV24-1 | CATSTPERGGTDTQYF | TGTGCCACCAGTACCCCCGAGCGGGGGGGCACAGATACGCAGTATTTT
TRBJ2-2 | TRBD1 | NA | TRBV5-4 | CASSFGTGGTGELFF | TGTGCCAGCAGCTTCGGGACAGGCGGCACCGGGGAGCTGTTTTTT
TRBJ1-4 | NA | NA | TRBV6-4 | CASSDSRGREKLFF | TGTGCCAGCAGTGACTCGCGGGGGCGGGAAAAACTGTTTTTT
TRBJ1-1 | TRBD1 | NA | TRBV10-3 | CAISEQGAGNTEAFF | TGTGCCATCAGTGAACAGGGGGCAGGAAACACTGAAGCTTTCTTT
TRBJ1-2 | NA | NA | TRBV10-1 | CASHPEDYGYTF | TGCGCCAGCCACCCGGAGGACTATGGCTACACCTTC
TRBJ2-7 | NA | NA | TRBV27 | CASSSAGTSSYEQYF | TGTGCCAGCAGTTCCGCGGGGACGAGCTCCTACGAGCAGTACTTC
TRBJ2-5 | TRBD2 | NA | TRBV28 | CASSQAGGLGETQYF | TGTGCCAGCAGTCAAGCGGGGGGGCTTGGAGAGACCCAGTACTTC
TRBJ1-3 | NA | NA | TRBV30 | CAWSVPTALSGNTIYF | TGTGCCTGGAGTGTACCAACAGCACTCTCTGGAAACACCATATATTTT
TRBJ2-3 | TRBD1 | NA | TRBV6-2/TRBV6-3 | CASSSAYSGTATDTQYF | TGTGCCAGCAGTTCCGCCTACTCCGGGACAGCCACAGATACGCAGTATTTT
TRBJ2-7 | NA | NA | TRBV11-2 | CASSLERKQYF | TGTGCCAGCAGCTTAGAGCGGAAGCAGTACTTC
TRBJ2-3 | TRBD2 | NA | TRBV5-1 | CASKPHTASGGLPDTQYF | TGCGCCAGCAAACCCCACACCGCTAGCGGGGGGCTCCCAGATACGCAGTATTTT
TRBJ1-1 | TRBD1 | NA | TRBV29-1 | CSVARTGVTEAFF | TGCAGCGTAGCGCGGACAGGGGTGACTGAAGCTTTCTTT
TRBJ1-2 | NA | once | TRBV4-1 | CASSQEARRNYGYTF | TGCGCCAGCAGCCAAGAAGCCCGGAGAAACTATGGCTACACCTTC
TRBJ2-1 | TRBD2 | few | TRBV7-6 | CASSLVGAGVHNEQFF | TGTGCCAGCAGCTTAGTAGGAGCGGGGGTCCACAATGAGCAGTTCTTC
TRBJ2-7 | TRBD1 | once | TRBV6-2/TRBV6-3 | CASSYRGLGGWYEQYF | TGTGCCAGCAGTTACAGGGGCCTAGGGGGCTGGTACGAGCAGTACTTC
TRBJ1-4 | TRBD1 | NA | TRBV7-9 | CASRRDRANEKLFF | TGTGCCAGCAGACGGGACAGGGCGAATGAAAAACTGTTTTTT